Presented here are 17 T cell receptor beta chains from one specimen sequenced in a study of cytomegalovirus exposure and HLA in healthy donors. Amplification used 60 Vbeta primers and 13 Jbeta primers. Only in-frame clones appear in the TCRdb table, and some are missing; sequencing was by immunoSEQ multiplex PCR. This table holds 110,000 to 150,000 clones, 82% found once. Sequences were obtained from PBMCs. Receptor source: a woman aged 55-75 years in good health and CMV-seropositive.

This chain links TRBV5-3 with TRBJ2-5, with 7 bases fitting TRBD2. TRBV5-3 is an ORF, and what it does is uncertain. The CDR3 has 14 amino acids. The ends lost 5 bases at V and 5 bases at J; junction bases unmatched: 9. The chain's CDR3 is CARRWDYQWETQYF. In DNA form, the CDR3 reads TGTGCCAGAAGATGGGACTACCAGTGGGAGACCCAGTACTTC.

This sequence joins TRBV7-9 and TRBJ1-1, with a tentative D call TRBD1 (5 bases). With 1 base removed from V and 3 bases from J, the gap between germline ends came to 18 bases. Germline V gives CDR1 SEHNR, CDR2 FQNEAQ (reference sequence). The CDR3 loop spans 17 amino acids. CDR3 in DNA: TGTGCCAGCAGCTTAGGCGGGGGGAGTGGTTCGGACACTGAAGCTTTCTTT. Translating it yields CASSLGGGSGSDTEAFF.

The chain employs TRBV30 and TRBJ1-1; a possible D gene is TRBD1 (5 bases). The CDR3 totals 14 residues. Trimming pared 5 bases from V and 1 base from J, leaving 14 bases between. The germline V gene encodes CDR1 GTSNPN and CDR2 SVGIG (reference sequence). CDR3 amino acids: CAWLGGEWNTEAFF. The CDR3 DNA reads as TGTGCCTGGTTGGGGGGGGAGTGGAACACTGAAGCTTTCTTT.

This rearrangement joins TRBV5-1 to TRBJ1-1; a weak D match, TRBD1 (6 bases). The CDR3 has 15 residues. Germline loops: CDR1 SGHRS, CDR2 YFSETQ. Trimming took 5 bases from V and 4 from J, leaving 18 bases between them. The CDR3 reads CASRPRSQGFTEAFF. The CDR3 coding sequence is TGCGCCAGCAGACCACGCTCACAGGGTTTCACTGAAGCTTTCTTT. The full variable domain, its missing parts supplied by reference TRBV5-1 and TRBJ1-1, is KAGVTQTPRYLIKTRGQQVTLSCSPISGHRSVSWYQQTPGQGLQFLFEYFSETQRNKGNFPGRFSGRQFSNSRSEMNVSTLELGDSALYLCASRPRSQGFTEAFFGQGTRLTVV.

The CDR3 spells CASKQGNTEAFF. Here the CDR3 DNA reads TGTGCCAGCAAACAGGGGAACACTGAAGCTTTCTTT. The rearrangement uses TRBV6-1 and TRBJ1-1, with D possibly matching TRBD1 (6 bases). This CDR3 comprises 12 residues. The germline V and J ends were trimmed by 7 bases and 1 base, with 7 bases remaining between them. Germline V gives CDR1 MNHNS, CDR2 SASEGT.

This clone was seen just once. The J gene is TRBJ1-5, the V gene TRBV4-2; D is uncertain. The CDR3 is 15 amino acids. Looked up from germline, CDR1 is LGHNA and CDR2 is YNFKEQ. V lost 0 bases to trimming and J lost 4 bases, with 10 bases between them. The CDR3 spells CASSQDWGENQPQHF. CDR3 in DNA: TGTGCCAGCAGCCAAGATTGGGGAGAGAATCAGCCCCAGCATTTT.

The CDR3 DNA reads TGTGCCACCCGAAGACTAGCGGGGCACCAAGAGACCCAGTACTTC. Amino acid sequence: CATRRLAGHQETQYF. The J gene is TRBJ2-5, the V gene TRBV28; 11 bases line up with TRBD2. CDR1 MDHEN and CDR2 SYDVKM come from the germline V gene. V dropped 10 bases and J dropped 0; count of bases not matched to a gene: 7. The CDR3 contains 15 residues.

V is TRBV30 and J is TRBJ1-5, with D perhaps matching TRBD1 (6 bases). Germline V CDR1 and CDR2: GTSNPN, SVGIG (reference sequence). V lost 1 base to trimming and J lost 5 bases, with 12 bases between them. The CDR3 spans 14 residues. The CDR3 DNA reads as TGTGCCTGGAGTGCTGGCAGGGGATATCAGCCCCAGCATTTT. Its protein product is CAWSAGRGYQPQHF.

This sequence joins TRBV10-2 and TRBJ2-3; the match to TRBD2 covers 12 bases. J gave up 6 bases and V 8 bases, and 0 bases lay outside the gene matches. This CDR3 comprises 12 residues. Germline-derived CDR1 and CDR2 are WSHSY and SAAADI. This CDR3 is CASGLAGDTQYF. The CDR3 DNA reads TGCGCCAGCGGACTAGCGGGGGATACGCAGTATTTT.

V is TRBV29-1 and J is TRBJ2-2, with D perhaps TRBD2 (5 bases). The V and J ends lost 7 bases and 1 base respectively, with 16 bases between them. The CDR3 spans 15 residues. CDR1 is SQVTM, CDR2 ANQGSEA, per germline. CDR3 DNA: TGCAGCGCCGCGACACCCCGGGGGAACACCGGGGAGCTGTTTTTT. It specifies CSAATPRGNTGELFF.

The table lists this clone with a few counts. As DNA, the CDR3 is TGTGCCAGCAGCTCAGACAGGGTCGTTCGAGCTTTCTTT. This translates into CASSSDRVVRAFF. The chain is built from TRBV5-6 and TRBJ1-1; TRBD1 aligns across 7 bases. The CDR3 sequence is 13 residues long. J lost 10 bases, V lost 3 bases, and 9 bases had no gene match. Germline CDR1 SGHDT, CDR2 YYEEEE.

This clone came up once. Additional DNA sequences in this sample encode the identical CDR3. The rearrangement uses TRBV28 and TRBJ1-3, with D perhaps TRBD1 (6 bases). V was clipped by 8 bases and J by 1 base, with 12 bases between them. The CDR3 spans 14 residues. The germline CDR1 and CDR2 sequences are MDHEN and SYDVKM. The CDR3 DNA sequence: TGTGCCAGCGTCACAGGGTCTTCTGGAAACACCATATATTTT. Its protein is CASVTGSSGNTIYF.

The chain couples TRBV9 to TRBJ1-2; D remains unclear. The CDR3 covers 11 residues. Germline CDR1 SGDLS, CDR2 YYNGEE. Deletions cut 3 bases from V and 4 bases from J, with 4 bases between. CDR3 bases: TGTGCCAGCAGCGACTTCTATGGCTACACCTTC. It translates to CASSDFYGYTF.

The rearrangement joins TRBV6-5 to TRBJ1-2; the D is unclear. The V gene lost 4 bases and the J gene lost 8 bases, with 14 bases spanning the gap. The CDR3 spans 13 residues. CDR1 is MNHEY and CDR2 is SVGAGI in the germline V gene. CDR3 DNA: TGTGCCAGCAGTTCGGGTCTGAAGTTAGGCTACACCTTC. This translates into CASSSGLKLGYTF.

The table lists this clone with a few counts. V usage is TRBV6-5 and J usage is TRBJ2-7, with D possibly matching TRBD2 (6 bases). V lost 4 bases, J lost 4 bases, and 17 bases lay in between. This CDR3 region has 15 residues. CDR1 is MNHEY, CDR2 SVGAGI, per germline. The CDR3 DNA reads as TGTGCCAGCAGTTTTGCGGGAAATAACTTATACGAGCAGTACTTC. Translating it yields CASSFAGNNLYEQYF.

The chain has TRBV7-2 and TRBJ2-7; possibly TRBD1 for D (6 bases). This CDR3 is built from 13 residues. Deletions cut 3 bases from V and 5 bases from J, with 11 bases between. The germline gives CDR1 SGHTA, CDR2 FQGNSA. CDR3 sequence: CASSFSGVHEQYF. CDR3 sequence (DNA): TGTGCCAGCAGCTTCTCAGGGGTTCACGAGCAGTACTTC.

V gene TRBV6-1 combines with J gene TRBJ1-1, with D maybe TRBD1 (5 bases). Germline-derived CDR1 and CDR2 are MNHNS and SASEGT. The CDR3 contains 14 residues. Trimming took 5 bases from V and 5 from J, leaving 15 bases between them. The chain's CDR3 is CASSKQGASTEAFF. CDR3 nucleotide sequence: TGTGCCAGCAGTAAACAAGGGGCGAGTACTGAAGCTTTCTTT.